The 16 T cell receptor beta chains below were found in one sample sequenced in a study of T cell repertoires in cytomegalovirus infection. In TCRdb, the reads were re-called with MiXCR into one record per CDR3 protein. The repertoire holds some 310,000 distinct CDR3 sequences, roughly 25% seen once, with roughly 14% in the top ten. No antigen is known for these receptors. The source was cultured PBMCs, collected from culture after CMV antigen stimulation. These receptors originate from a human donor in good health (CMV status not recorded). Some clones in this sample may be carry-over from other donors' samples.

This clonotype showed up just once. The chain is built from TRBV7-9 and TRBJ2-1; 14 bases are shared with TRBD2. The CDR3 runs 16 residues. Germline-derived CDR1 and CDR2 are SEHNR and FQNEAQ (reference sequence). Germline trimming cut 1 base from V and 8 bases from J; bases unmatched to any gene: 4. The CDR3: CASSLGLAGGHHEQFF. The DNA for the CDR3 is TGTGCCAGCAGCTTAGGACTAGCGGGAGGGCACCATGAGCAGTTCTTC. Full variable domain (rest looked up from reference TRBV7-9 and TRBJ2-1): DTGVSQNPRHKITKRGQNVTFRCDPISEHNRLYWYRQTLGQGPEFLTYFQNEAQLEKSRLLSDRFSAERPKGSFSTLEIQRTEQGDSAMYLCASSLGLAGGHHEQFFGPGTRLTVL.

This chain joins TRBV7-2 and TRBJ2-5, with 9 positions matching TRBD2. Germline V gene lookup returns CDR1 SGHTA and CDR2 FQGNSA. The CDR3 is 16 amino acids. The ends lost 5 bases at V and 3 bases at J; junction bases unmatched: 10. As DNA, the CDR3 is TGTGCCAGCAGCCCGAGACTAGCGGCAAGCAAAGAGACCCAGTACTTC. This encodes CASSPRLAASKETQYF.

The chain has TRBV3-1 and TRBJ2-5; D possibly corresponds to TRBD2 (5 bases). Germline V CDR1 and CDR2: LGHDT, YNNKEL (reference sequence). CDR3 length: 15 amino acids. The germline V and J ends were trimmed by 5 bases and 5 bases, with 18 bases remaining between them. CDR3 bases: TGTGCCAGCAGCTCCCCAACTAGAAGGCCCGAGACCCAGTACTTC. This codes for CASSSPTRRPETQYF.

This clonotype was observed at least ten times. The CDR3 reads CASSLVRLAGAYNEQFF. The DNA for the CDR3 is TGTGCCAGCAGCTTAGTTCGTCTAGCGGGAGCCTACAATGAGCAGTTCTTC. The rearrangement uses TRBV7-2 and TRBJ2-1; 10 bases fit TRBD2. Germline CDR1 SGHTA, CDR2 FQGNSA. The CDR3 length is 17 residues. V was pared by 1 base and J by 2 bases, with 5 bases of the junction left unmatched. Supplemented by reference TRBV7-2 and TRBJ2-1, the full variable domain reads GAGVSQSPSNKVTEKGKDVELRCDPISGHTALYWYRQSLGQGLEFLIYFQGNSAPDKSGLPSDRFSAERTGGSVSTLTIQRTQQEDSAVYLCASSLVRLAGAYNEQFFGPGTRLTVL.

This chain connects TRBV7-9 to TRBJ1-3; weak D call: TRBD1 (5 bases). The CDR3 has 18 residues. Trimming shortened V by 5 bases and J by 0 bases, and 20 bases separated the two germline ends. The germline gives CDR1 SEHNR, CDR2 FQNEAQ (reference sequence). The CDR3 protein is CASSNRDEGTSSGNTIYF. For the CDR3, the DNA is TGTGCCAGCAGCAACCGGGACGAGGGTACTTCCTCTGGAAACACCATATATTTT.

The V and J genes are TRBV27 and TRBJ2-7, with 8 nucleotides matching TRBD2. The CDR3 has 14 amino acids. CDR1 is MNHEY and CDR2 is SMNVEV in the germline V gene (reference sequence). Losses at the gene ends were 7 bases for V and 3 bases for J; bases not matched to a gene: 8. The CDR3 loop is CASKSRGGSYEQYF. As DNA, the CDR3 is TGTGCCAGCAAGAGTCGGGGGGGGAGCTACGAGCAGTACTTC.

The chain joins TRBV7-6 to TRBJ1-2; unclear D gene. The length of the CDR3 is 14 residues. The germline CDR1 and CDR2 sequences are SGHVS and FNYEAQ. Trimming shortened V by 2 bases and J by 7 bases, and 14 bases separated the two germline ends. The CDR3 region is CASSLNWGEAGYTF. The CDR3 DNA reads as TGTGCCAGCAGCTTAAACTGGGGAGAGGCTGGCTACACCTTC.

This rearrangement joins TRBV20-1 to TRBJ2-3; perhaps D is TRBD1 or TRBD2 (5 bases each). Between the trimmed V and J ends, which lost 2 bases and 0 bases, there was a span of 9 bases. Germline CDR1 reads DFQATT; CDR2 reads SNEGSKA (reference sequence). The CDR3 consists of 14 residues. The CDR3 loop is CSARTGASTDTQYF. CDR3 bases: TGCAGTGCTAGAACCGGGGCTAGCACAGATACGCAGTATTTT.

This clonotype was picked up a small number of times. The chain employs TRBV28 and TRBJ1-1, with TRBD1 identical over 8 bases. From germline, CDR1 is MDHEN and CDR2 SYDVKM. This CDR3 contains 15 residues. The V gene end was trimmed by 5 bases and the J gene end by 3 bases; junction bases not matched to a gene: 8. CDR3 DNA sequence: TGTGCCAGCAGTCCCCGGACAGGGAAGGACACTGAAGCTTTCTTT. Its protein is CASSPRTGKDTEAFF.

This clonotype has just a few counts. The chain employs TRBV4-1 and TRBJ2-7; 9 bases map to TRBD2. This CDR3 has 17 residues. Germline V gene lookup returns CDR1 MGHRA and CDR2 YSYEKL. Unmatched junction bases numbered 8, after V lost 0 bases and J lost 2 bases. CDR3 residues: CASSQDPIAGATYEQYV. CDR3 sequence (DNA): TGCGCCAGCAGCCAAGACCCCATAGCGGGAGCCACCTACGAGCAGTACGTC.

The sample holds a few counts of this clonotype. The chain employs TRBV6-2 or TRBV6-3 and TRBJ2-1, with D possibly TRBD1 on 5 matching bases. Trimming removed 5 bases from V and 4 bases from J, with 12 bases in between. The CDR3 loop spans 14 amino acids. In germline, CDR1 is MNHEY, CDR2 SVGEGT. In DNA form, the CDR3 reads TGTGCCAGCAGTGTTTTAGGGGAATACAATGAGCAGTTCTTC. Its translation: CASSVLGEYNEQFF.

V is TRBV6-2 or TRBV6-3 and J is TRBJ2-1; 9 bases agree with TRBD2. The germline V gene encodes CDR1 MNHEY and CDR2 SVGEGT. The CDR3 is 16 amino acids. V gave up 0 bases and J gave up 4 bases; unmatched junction bases: 4. Here the CDR3 DNA reads TGTGCCAGCAGTTACTCTGCGGGAGGGCGGTACAATGAGCAGTTCTTC. This codes for CASSYSAGGRYNEQFF.

This chain uses TRBV6-1 with TRBJ2-3, with D uncertain. This CDR3 is built from 15 residues. Germline values: CDR1 MNHNS, CDR2 SASEGT. Trimming pared 5 bases from V and 0 bases from J, leaving 12 bases between. The CDR3 bases are TGTGCCAGCAGTCAAATGAATCCGAGCACAGATACGCAGTATTTT. It codes for CASSQMNPSTDTQYF.

V usage is TRBV7-8 and J usage is TRBJ2-2; TRBD1 agrees at 10 bases. The CDR3 is made up of 17 amino acids. The J segment lost 0 bases and the V segment lost 3 bases, leaving 4 bases of the junction unmatched. Germline loops: CDR1 SGHVS, CDR2 FQNEAQ. The CDR3 DNA follows: TGTGCCAGCAGCTTTCGACAGGGGGCGCCGAACACCGGGGAGCTGTTTTTT. The encoded protein is CASSFRQGAPNTGELFF.

The chain carries TRBV2 and TRBJ2-7; 7 bases match TRBD1. V shed 6 bases, J shed 1 base, and the junction held 6 bases outside the gene matches. Per the germline V gene, CDR1 is SNHLY and CDR2 is FYNNEI. This CDR3 is 14 amino acids long. The CDR3 sequence: CASRQQGMSYEQYV. As DNA, the CDR3 is TGTGCCAGCAGGCAACAGGGGATGTCCTACGAGCAGTACGTC.

This clonotype was counted ten times or more. This chain links TRBV6-2 or TRBV6-3 with TRBJ1-1, with TRBD1 identical over 8 bases. The CDR3 sequence is 13 residues long. Germline V CDR1 and CDR2: MNHEY, SVGEGT. J was trimmed by 8 bases and V by 6 bases; bases with no gene match: 8. The CDR3: CASRQGAVGEAFF. The CDR3, as DNA: TGTGCCAGCAGGCAGGGGGCAGTCGGAGAAGCTTTCTTT.